This note documents a single T cell receptor (beta chain) sequence. The junction departs from the called germline gene at one end, perhaps through a read error. The sample originates from a study of molecular identifiers for immune sequencing clone quantification. The V gene's germline CDR1 is SGDLS and CDR2 YYNGEE. This CDR3 comprises 13 residues. Using its own MiXCR run on the PCR reads, TCRdb lists one record per CDR3 protein. The profile shows about half a million distinct CDR3 sequences, over 20% of them singletons. The rearrangement links TRBV9 to TRBJ2-7; no reliable D call. Specimen: naive CD8+ T cells from blood, with Jurkat cell RNA spiked in. This sample's subset: FACS-sorted CD8+CD4-CCR7+CD45RA+ naive T cells. This clonotype originated in a human donor in good health. Some libraries in this study had Jurkat cell RNA spiked in. CDR3: CANSVGPATEQYF. The CDR3 DNA reads TGTGCCAACAGCGTAGGCCCGGCCACCGAGCAGTACTTC.